This T cell receptor (beta chain) was retrieved from a study of spatial heterogeneity in lung cancer. Study-wide points: Mutation tallies in tumors tracked expanded intratumoral alpha and beta TCR counts.

Indicated time point: sample taken at primary tumor resection. Each CDR3 protein is one row after TCRdb ran MiXCR on the 5' RACE reads. This sample has 3,300 or so distinct CDR3 sequences; 7% to 10% occur once, and the top ten carry roughly 14%. In this sample, this clonotype is medium-sized (0.01 to 0.1%). Its specificity is unknown. Germline values: CDR1 SGHAT, CDR2 FQNNGV. With 5 bases removed from V and 6 bases from J, the gap between germline ends came to 17 bases. The length of the CDR3 is 16 residues. This clonotype originated in a male donor with early-stage non-small cell lung cancer. The V call is TRBV11-2, the J call TRBJ1-6, with D perhaps matching TRBD1 (5 bases). This specimen was lung tumor tissue, taken at surgery. CDR3 bases: TGTGCCAGCAGCCCTGCGACCGGGACCGTTAATTCACCCCTCCACTTT. This gives the protein CASSPATGTVNSPLHF.